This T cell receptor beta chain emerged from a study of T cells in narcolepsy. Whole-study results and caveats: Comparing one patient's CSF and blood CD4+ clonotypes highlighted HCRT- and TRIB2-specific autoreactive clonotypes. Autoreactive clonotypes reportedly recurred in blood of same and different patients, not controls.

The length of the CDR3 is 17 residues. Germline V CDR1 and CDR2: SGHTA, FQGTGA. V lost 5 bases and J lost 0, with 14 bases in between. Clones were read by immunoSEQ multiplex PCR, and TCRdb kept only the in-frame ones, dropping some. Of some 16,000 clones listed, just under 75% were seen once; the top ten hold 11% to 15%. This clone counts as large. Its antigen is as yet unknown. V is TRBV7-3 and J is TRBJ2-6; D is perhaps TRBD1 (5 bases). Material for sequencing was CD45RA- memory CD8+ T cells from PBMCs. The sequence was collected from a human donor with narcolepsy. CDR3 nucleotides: TGTGCCAGCAGCCTCAATACAGGAGTCTCTGGGGCCAACGTCCTGACTTTC. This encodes CASSLNTGVSGANVLTF.